This TCR beta chain derives from a study of T cells in Graves' hyperthyroidism and ophthalmopathy. Whole-study results and caveats: Separation of ophthalmopathy from stable hyperthyroidism was achieved by a 13 V-J model.

Amplified regions were TCR beta CDR3 sequences from RNA transcripts. First-round RT-PCR with HTBI primers amplified the TCR CDR3 region. Using its own MiXCR run on the multiplex PCR reads, TCRdb lists one record per CDR3 protein. The sample has approximately 700,000 distinct CDR3 sequences, 45% seen once. On this clonotype: Its antigen is undetermined. One junction end does not reproduce the germline sequence, and a read error may be involved.

The sequenced sample consisted of peripheral blood or thyroid tissue (not recorded which). The sequence derives from an adult man with Graves' disease, either hyperthyroidism or ophthalmopathy (not recorded which).

CDR3 region: CSVEGRNF. The CDR3, as DNA: TGCAGCGTTGAGGGGCGGAACTTC. This chain joins TRBV29-1 and TRBJ2-5; D is perhaps TRBD1 (5 bases). CDR1 and CDR2 from the germline V gene are SQVTM and ANQGSEA. The CDR3 sequence is 8 residues long.